These 29 T cell receptor beta chains share one sample of origin, sequenced in a study of PD-L1 blockade in urothelial cancer (dated by TCRdb to 2015 to 2018). The library was produced with the immunoSEQ multiplex PCR assay. TCRdb holds this immuneACCESS table with in-frame rearrangements only. Some clones are missing; in checked studies, unresolved V genes explain under half, and the rest has no known cause. In this sample the table shows about 120,000 clones, 80% to 90% of which occur a single time. The top ten hold more than 1.5% of the sample. This specimen's time point label, interpreted: peripheral blood 6 weeks after treatment start. The sample consisted of PBMCs, taken around atezolizumab (anti-PD-L1) treatment. These receptors were taken from a man in his fifties or sixties with urothelial cancer.

V gene TRBV5-1 combines with J gene TRBJ2-3, with 12 bases fitting TRBD1. From germline, CDR1 is SGHRS and CDR2 YFSETQ. The CDR3 is 16 amino acids. The junction had 4 bases not matched to a gene; V was cut back by 4 bases and J by 1 base. The CDR3 here is CASSLGDRGRTDTQYF. The CDR3 DNA follows: TGCGCCAGCAGCCTTGGGGACAGGGGGCGCACAGATACGCAGTATTTT.

This chain joins TRBV7-2 and TRBJ2-7; no clear D gene. Germline CDR1 SGHTA, CDR2 FQGNSA. The CDR3 totals 12 residues. V was shortened by 4 bases and J by 4 bases, with 8 bases between the two germline ends. The CDR3 sequence is CASSSHFYEQYF. For the CDR3, the DNA is TGTGCCAGCAGCTCGCACTTTTACGAGCAGTACTTC.

The chain recombines TRBV28 with TRBJ2-7; TRBD1 aligns across 9 bases. CDR1 and CDR2 (germline): MDHEN, SYDVKM. This CDR3 has 15 residues. V lost 5 bases to trimming and J lost 4 bases; unmatched junction nucleotides: 9. The CDR3 is CASSPGTGTSYEQYF. CDR3 bases: TGTGCCAGCAGTCCCGGGACAGGGACGTCTTACGAGCAGTACTTC.

The chain uses TRBV16 and TRBJ1-1, with a tentative D call TRBD1 (5 bases). The CDR3 runs to 13 residues. Germline V lookup: CDR1 KGHSY, CDR2 FQNENV. The V end was cut by 3 bases, the J end by 11 bases, with 16 bases between. The CDR3 DNA sequence: TGTGCCAGCAGCCATGGCCCGGCCCGGGGGGCTTTCTTT. Protein product: CASSHGPARGAFF.

The rearrangement uses TRBV7-9 and TRBJ2-7; D remains ambiguous. This CDR3 spans 14 amino acids. The V end lost 1 base, the J end lost 1 base, and 8 bases lay between the germline ends. Germline V CDR1 and CDR2: SEHNR, FQNEAQ (reference sequence). The DNA for the CDR3 is TGTGCCAGCAGCTTAGTGGCGGATTCCTACGAGCAGTACTTC. Its protein product is CASSLVADSYEQYF.

This rearrangement joins TRBV6-5 to TRBJ2-7; 7 nucleotides match TRBD1. After removal of 5 bases from V and 4 bases from J, the junction contained 5 bases not matched to a gene. CDR1 is MNHEY and CDR2 is SVGAGI in the germline V gene. This CDR3 has 13 amino acids. Here the CDR3 DNA reads TGTGCCAGCAGTCGGGACAGCACTTACGAGCAGTACTTC. It yields the protein CASSRDSTYEQYF.

The V and J genes are TRBV29-1 and TRBJ2-7; D is perhaps TRBD1 (5 bases). Germline CDR1 is SQVTM and CDR2 is ANQGSEA. Trimming pared 6 bases from V and 2 bases from J, leaving 11 bases between. The CDR3 spans 12 residues. CDR3 nucleotides: TGCAGCGTGGTTGACAGAACCTACGAGCAGTACTTC. Protein product: CSVVDRTYEQYF.

This chain connects TRBV14 to TRBJ1-1, with 7 bases matching TRBD1. This CDR3 is built from 15 residues. Germline CDR1 and CDR2: SGHDN and FVKESK. The V gene end was trimmed by 4 bases and the J gene end by 6 bases; junction bases not matched to a gene: 11. CDR3 amino acids: CASSPSGGTKSEAFF. CDR3 DNA: TGTGCCAGCAGCCCCTCAGGGGGGACCAAATCTGAAGCTTTCTTT.

This chain uses TRBV7-2 with TRBJ2-7, with 8 bases aligning to TRBD2. The CDR3 covers 15 residues. Germline V gene lookup returns CDR1 SGHTA and CDR2 FQGNSA. The V gene end was trimmed by 0 bases and the J gene end by 1 base; junction bases not matched to a gene: 2. Written as DNA, the CDR3 is TGTGCCAGCAGCTTAGCCGGGACTAGATCCTACGAGCAGTACTTC. The encoded protein is CASSLAGTRSYEQYF.

This clone was seen a handful of times. The chain carries TRBV5-5 and TRBJ1-2; D might be TRBD1 (6 bases). Germline V lookup: CDR1 SGHKS, CDR2 YYEKEE (reference sequence). The V end lost 4 bases, the J end lost 7 bases, and 17 bases lay between the germline ends. The CDR3 extends over 14 amino acids. The CDR3 nucleotides are TGTGCCAGCAGCGGAACCGGGACACCTCCTGGCTACACCTTC. This sequence encodes CASSGTGTPPGYTF.

The chain is built from TRBV9 and TRBJ2-5; 7 positions agree with TRBD2. After removal of 2 bases from V and 5 bases from J, the junction contained 6 bases not matched to a gene. There are 14 residues in the CDR3. Per germline, CDR1 SGDLS and CDR2 YYNGEE. The CDR3 DNA reads as TGTGCCAGCAGCGTCGGGGGACTAATGGAGACCCAGTACTTC. This encodes CASSVGGLMETQYF.

The chain combines TRBV5-1 with TRBJ2-7; D gene ambiguous. Germline CDR1 reads SGHRS; CDR2 reads YFSETQ. V shed 0 bases and J shed 4 bases, with 17 bases lying between them. This CDR3 contains 16 residues. CDR3 bases: TGCGCCAGCAGCTTGGGAGACCTGACTCGGAATTACGAGCAGTACTTC. It specifies CASSLGDLTRNYEQYF.

CDR3 sequence (DNA): TGTGCCAGCAGCTCCTTGGGGGCCAACACCGGGGAGCTGTTTTTT. Protein sequence: CASSSLGANTGELFF. This sequence joins TRBV7-9 and TRBJ2-2, with TRBD1 as a possible D gene (6 bases). The CDR3 is 15 amino acids. The V end was cut by 4 bases, the J end by 2 bases, with 11 bases between. Per the germline V gene, CDR1 is SEHNR and CDR2 is FQNEAQ (reference sequence). Using reference TRBV7-9 and TRBJ2-2 for the parts outside the CDR3, the full variable domain is DTGVSQNPRHKITKRGQNVTFRCDPISEHNRLYWYRQTLGQGPEFLTYFQNEAQLEKSRLLSDRFSAERPKGSFSTLEIQRTEQGDSAMYLCASSSLGANTGELFFGEGSRLTVL.

The CDR3 nucleotides read TGTGCCAGCAGTACTACCCAGCGAGTAGCGGGAGAGGACGAGCAGTACTTC. Its translation: CASSTTQRVAGEDEQYF. The V call is TRBV28, the J call TRBJ2-7, with 9 positions matching TRBD2. The V segment lost 5 bases and the J segment 5 bases; nucleotides outside the gene matches: 16. The CDR3 covers 17 residues. Germline lookup yields CDR1 MDHEN and CDR2 SYDVKM.

J is TRBJ1-1 and V is TRBV6-6, with D possibly TRBD1 on 6 matching bases. Germline V gives CDR1 MNHNY, CDR2 SVGAGI (reference sequence). The CDR3 covers 12 residues. With 6 bases removed from V and 8 bases from J, the gap between germline ends came to 13 bases. The CDR3 nucleotides are TGTGCCAGCAGGCCTGGGACACCAGAAGCTTTCTTT. Amino acids: CASRPGTPEAFF.

This chain joins TRBV7-9 and TRBJ2-3; 9 bases line up with TRBD2. This CDR3 comprises 14 residues. Germline CDR1 reads SEHNR; CDR2 reads FQNEAQ (reference sequence). The trim removed 8 bases at V and 4 bases at J, leaving 7 bases unmatched. CDR3 bases: TGTGCCAGCCAGGGGACTAGCTTAGCAGATACGCAGTATTTT. This encodes CASQGTSLADTQYF.

This clone was seen a single time. This chain links TRBV4-2 with TRBJ1-2, with D hard to call. In germline, CDR1 is LGHNA, CDR2 YNFKEQ. The CDR3 has 17 residues. V shed 4 bases and J shed 0 bases, with 18 bases lying between them. The CDR3 spells CASSRPRAGQANYGYTF. In nucleotides, the CDR3 is TGTGCCAGCAGCCGCCCACGAGCTGGGCAGGCTAACTATGGCTACACCTTC.

The chain has TRBV11-2 and TRBJ2-7; TRBD2 matches at 7 bases. Germline trimming cut 1 base from V and 3 bases from J; bases unmatched to any gene: 0. Germline-derived CDR1 and CDR2 are SGHAT and FQNNGV. The CDR3 is made up of 13 amino acids. The CDR3 region is CASSLGGGYEQYF. DNA for the CDR3: TGTGCCAGCAGCTTAGGGGGGGGCTACGAGCAGTACTTC.

The J gene is TRBJ1-1, the V gene TRBV5-1; no firm D call. The CDR3 is 12 residues long. Trimming shortened V by 4 bases and J by 4 bases, and 8 bases separated the two germline ends. CDR1 and CDR2 from the germline V gene are SGHRS and YFSETQ. The CDR3 nucleotides are TGCGCCAGCAGCGGCCGAGGCACTGAAGCTTTCTTT. Translated: CASSGRGTEAFF.

The V call is TRBV28, the J call TRBJ2-3, with 7 bases aligning to TRBD2. The germline V gene has CDR1 MDHEN and CDR2 SYDVKM. The CDR3 extends over 18 amino acids. Trimming cost V 3 bases and J 1 base; bases outside gene matches: 13. The CDR3 sequence: CASSFSLAALVGTDTQYF. Here the CDR3 DNA reads TGTGCCAGCAGTTTTAGTCTAGCGGCCCTGGTTGGCACAGATACGCAGTATTTT.

The V and J genes are TRBV7-2 and TRBJ2-3; 8 positions match TRBD1. The CDR3 extends over 14 amino acids. The germline V gene has CDR1 SGHTA and CDR2 FQGNSA. Losses at the gene ends were 5 bases for V and 9 bases for J; bases not matched to a gene: 10. The CDR3 loop is CASSPGQEPSTQYF. The DNA for the CDR3 is TGTGCCAGCAGCCCGGGACAGGAGCCCTCAACGCAGTATTTT.

The genes are TRBV19 and TRBJ2-1; the match to TRBD2 covers 11 bases. The germline gives CDR1 LNHDA, CDR2 SQIVND (reference sequence). V shed 5 bases and J 8 bases; nucleotides not matched to a gene: 14. The length of the CDR3 is 17 residues. CDR3 sequence (DNA): TGTGCCAGTAGTCCCCGACTAGCGGGAAAACTCAACCATGAGCAGTTCTTC. Translated: CASSPRLAGKLNHEQFF.

In this sample, this clone turned up once. The gene calls are TRBV7-9 and TRBJ1-2; maybe TRBD1 (5 bases). V lost 3 bases and J 3 bases, leaving 8 bases between the germline ends. Germline V CDR1 and CDR2: SEHNR, FQNEAQ (reference sequence). The CDR3 spans 13 residues. Written as DNA, the CDR3 is TGTGCCAGCAGCTTTCAGGGTGACTATGGCTACACCTTC. Its protein is CASSFQGDYGYTF.

The chain employs TRBV11-2 and TRBJ1-5; D is uncertain. The length of the CDR3 is 13 residues. V lost 1 base, J lost 6 bases, and 7 bases lay in between. In germline, CDR1 is SGHAT, CDR2 FQNNGV. CDR3 coding DNA: TGTGCCAGCAGCTTAGGAGCGGGTCAGCCCCAGCATTTT. It is translated as CASSLGAGQPQHF. The whole variable domain, remainder taken from reference TRBV11-2 and TRBJ1-5, is EAGVAQSPRYKIIEKRQSVAFWCNPISGHATLYWYQQILGQGPKLLIQFQNNGVVDDSQLPKDRFSAERLKGVDSTLKIQPAKLEDSAVYLCASSLGAGQPQHFGDGTRLSIL.

The rearrangement joins TRBV14 to TRBJ2-7; TRBD1 aligns across 8 bases. The germline gives CDR1 SGHDN, CDR2 FVKESK. The length of the CDR3 is 16 residues. Germline trimming cut 3 bases from V and 0 bases from J; bases unmatched to any gene: 7. The CDR3 reads CASSQRDRFPSYEQYF. The CDR3 DNA reads as TGTGCCAGCAGCCAGAGGGACAGGTTCCCCTCCTACGAGCAGTACTTC.

V is TRBV7-9 and J is TRBJ2-7; 10 bases map to TRBD1. V dropped 4 bases and J dropped 5; count of bases not matched to a gene: 5. Germline-derived CDR1 and CDR2 are SEHNR and FQNEAQ (reference sequence). The CDR3 extends over 14 amino acids. Written as DNA, the CDR3 is TGTGCCAGCAGCTGGGACAGGGGTTTAGACGAGCAGTACTTC. Translation gives CASSWDRGLDEQYF.

The chain combines TRBV5-1 with TRBJ2-1, with 8 positions matching TRBD1. This CDR3 has 14 amino acids. CDR1 and CDR2 from the germline V gene are SGHRS and YFSETQ. V lost 5 bases and J lost 8; bases outside the gene matches: 9. The DNA for the CDR3 is TGCGCCAGCAGGCTGGAAAACAGGGGGGATGAGCAGTTCTTC. Protein sequence: CASRLENRGDEQFF.

The chain carries TRBV2 and TRBJ1-3; 7 bases align to TRBD1. Germline V lookup: CDR1 SNHLY, CDR2 FYNNEI. This CDR3 contains 16 residues. With V trimmed by 6 bases and J by 0 bases, 8 bases remained unmatched. DNA for the CDR3: TGTGCCAGCAGCCCAGACAGGGTGGACTCTGGAAACACCATATATTTT. It codes for CASSPDRVDSGNTIYF.

The V call is TRBV6-5, the J call TRBJ2-7, with 9 nucleotides matching TRBD2. The germline CDR1 and CDR2 sequences are MNHEY and SVGAGI. Trimming removed 0 bases from V and 4 bases from J; junction bases left unmatched: 4. This CDR3 region has 15 residues. The CDR3 reads CASSYSRAGGYEQYF. The CDR3 DNA reads as TGTGCCAGCAGTTACTCTCGGGCGGGAGGGTACGAGCAGTACTTC.